The T cell receptor beta chain described here comes from a study of T cells after yellow fever vaccination. The sample holds many counts of this clonotype. Antigen: not known. Study-level findings and limits: The study re-detected most primary-vaccination clones after the booster (roughly 96% CD4, roughly 90% CD8). Repertoires obtained by FACS sorting could include abundant clonotypes that entered as contaminants from the bulk population.

TCRdb passed the 5' RACE reads through MiXCR, listing each CDR3 protein once. The sample consists of 620,000 or so distinct CDR3 sequences, less than 20% of them appearing once. The clonotype originates from a man younger than 35 who received the YFV17D yellow fever vaccine. Here the sequenced sample was PBMCs, taken 4 to 5 days after the first yellow fever vaccination.

The CDR3 DNA is TGCGCCAGCAGCTTAGAACCCCGGGGGAGGAAAGATACGCAGTATTTT. It yields the protein CASSLEPRGRKDTQYF. The rearrangement uses TRBV5-1 and TRBJ2-3; a weak D match, TRBD2 (6 bases). Trimming removed 2 bases at V and 5 bases at J, with 18 bases between. Germline V gene lookup returns CDR1 SGHRS and CDR2 YFSETQ. CDR3 length: 16 amino acids.